Sequencing of this T cell receptor beta chain was carried out in a study of cytomegalovirus exposure and HLA in healthy donors. Study-level background: As an earlier analysis found, about 190 million T cells yielded about 120 million unique TCR beta sequences. From donors who were HLA-typed, an early data release held 75 million to 85 million unique TCRs.

The V gene's germline CDR1 is SGHAT and CDR2 FQDESV (reference sequence). The V and J ends lost 5 bases and 3 bases, in that order; junction bases with no gene match: 3. There are 15 residues in the CDR3. Vbeta (60) and Jbeta (13) primers were used in the PCR. Profiled with immunoSEQ multiplex PCR; TCRdb holds only in-frame clones, not every one. The data contain 85,000 to 90,000 clones, about 85% of them singletons. Sequencing input: PBMCs. The clonotype comes from a middle-aged man in good health and CMV-seropositive. This chain joins TRBV11-1 and TRBJ2-1; 11 bases map to TRBD2. CDR3 sequence (DNA): TGTGCCAGCAGCCCGCTAGCGGGAGGCTACAATGAGCAGTTCTTC. Its protein product is CASSPLAGGYNEQFF.